This T cell receptor (beta chain) was retrieved from a study of cytomegalovirus exposure and HLA in healthy donors. The CDR3 is 17 residues long. Unmatched junction bases numbered 14, after V lost 0 bases and J lost 9 bases. Looked up from germline, CDR1 is LGHNA and CDR2 is YSLEER. Vbeta (60) and Jbeta (13) primers were used in the PCR. The protocol was immunoSEQ multiplex PCR, while the TCRdb copy is restricted to in-frame clones and leaves out a portion. The sample has around 180,000 clones; 81% are singletons. This chain uses TRBV4-3 with TRBJ2-3; 8 bases agree with TRBD2. This clonotype was sampled from a man younger than 30 in good health and CMV-seronegative. Sequenced: PBMCs. This CDR3 reads CASSQDLYGRGALTQYF. The CDR3 DNA sequence: TGCGCCAGCAGCCAAGATTTGTACGGGCGGGGGGCCTTAACGCAGTATTTT.